This is a list of T cell receptor beta chains from one sample in a study of Ad26.COV2.S vaccination and SARS-CoV-2 variants. TCRdb's copy holds only in-frame clones and misses some; the assay was immunoSEQ multiplex PCR. The profile covers hundreds of thousands of clones, with roughly 90% appearing a single time and about 1.5% taken by the ten largest. Sample: peripheral blood, taken in a trial of Ad26.COV2.S vaccine versus placebo. These receptors all stem from a person aged 18-65 years who received the Ad26.COV2.S COVID-19 vaccine or a placebo. The CDR3 runs from the conserved cysteine through the conserved F or W. Each record gives: V gene, J gene, CDR3 protein.

TRBV2	TRBJ2-2	CASSELAGSVRELFF
TRBV18	TRBJ1-5	CATTWGMDQPQHF
TRBV4-1	TRBJ2-7	CASSQTGTGGAEQYF
TRBV27	TRBJ1-1	CASSLWQGGTEAFF
TRBV10-3	TRBJ2-3	CAIVGGSTDTQYF
TRBV10-3	TRBJ1-2	CAISEPGQVNYGYTF
TRBV30	TRBJ1-5	CAGSGTGVSQSQHF
TRBV19	TRBJ2-2	CASNPGQINTGELFF
TRBV5-1	TRBJ1-6	CASSFNRGFNSPLHF
TRBV27	TRBJ1-5	CASSPRGSQPQHF
TRBV7-9	TRBJ1-3	CASSPDFSGNTIYF
TRBV19	TRBJ2-5	CASNGAGLQETQYF
TRBV6-5	TRBJ1-2	CASVGRQARYGYTF
TRBV2	TRBJ2-3	CASLGRYTDTQYF
TRBV6-5	TRBJ1-2	CASSTGYGYTF
TRBV10-1	TRBJ2-7	CASSRDSYEQYF
TRBV30	TRBJ1-1	CAWSVGRNTEAFF
TRBV4-3	TRBJ1-4	CASSQELPVGRTNEKLFF
TRBV5-8	TRBJ1-2	CASRPRQAYGYTF
TRBV19	TRBJ2-1	CASSTEAGGLGEQFF
TRBV19	TRBJ1-5	CASSIIGREGNQPQHF
TRBV11-2	TRBJ2-1	CASSLASGPLSYNEQFF
TRBV7-2	TRBJ2-4	CASSLGGSAAKNIQYF
TRBV29-1	TRBJ2-7	CSVGRGYEQYF
TRBV3-1/TRBV3-2	TRBJ2-7	CASSQRGSMYEQYF